This T cell receptor (beta chain) was documented in a study of cytomegalovirus exposure and HLA in healthy donors. On the study more broadly: A prior analysis found about 120 million unique TCR beta sequences from some 190 million T cells. Regarding the study as a whole: Most CMV-associated TCR beta chains appeared HLA-restricted in a later analysis. It emerged from a later analysis that several of the most significant clusters appeared to be linked to common viral pathogens.

Trimming took 6 bases from V and 4 from J, leaving 12 bases between them. The CDR3 is made up of 13 amino acids. The V gene's germline CDR1 is MNHEY and CDR2 SVGAGI. About this clone: No antigen is known for it.

The study ran its PCR with 60 Vbeta and 13 Jbeta primers. Clones were read by immunoSEQ multiplex PCR, and TCRdb kept only the in-frame ones, dropping some. This sample contains about 64,000 clones. Input material: PBMCs. V is TRBV6-5 and J is TRBJ1-2, with D possibly matching TRBD1 (6 bases). The TCR was taken from a woman younger than 35 in good health and CMV-seronegative. In nucleotides, the CDR3 is TGTGCCAGCAGACAGGGTGGTGGCTATGGCTACACCTTC. Translated: CASRQGGGYGYTF.